These 5 T cell receptor beta chains came from one sample sequenced in a study of blood T cell repertoires in COVID-19. Sequencing used immunoSEQ multiplex PCR; TCRdb keeps in-frame clones, though not all of them. The sample lists under 200,000 clones; about three quarters were seen once. Sequencing input: peripheral blood. The source of these receptors is a man aged 60 to 75 with acute or convalescent COVID-19.

The chain uses TRBV6-5 and TRBJ2-5, with 7 bases lining up with TRBD2. The germline CDR1 and CDR2 sequences are MNHEY and SVGAGI. V lost 6 bases, J lost 5 bases, and 12 bases stayed unmatched. The CDR3 length is 15 residues. CDR3 in amino acids: CASSVGLVGMETQYF. CDR3 DNA: TGTGCCAGCAGCGTCGGACTAGTCGGGATGGAGACCCAGTACTTC.

This clone was seen only a few times. Since the CDR3 does not end with the conserved phenylalanine or tryptophan, this likely comes from a read error. It is unclear where the CDR3 begins or ends on the DNA, so no DNA is shown, and the CDR3 is as TCRdb lists it. The chain uses TRBV7-9 and TRBJ1-1; TRBD1 is the table's D call and was not checked against the DNA. The germline gives CDR1 SEHNR, CDR2 FQNEAQ (reference sequence). The CDR3 is 13 amino acids long, termini counted. This chain's CDR3 is CASSEQKGVHLVV.

The V gene is TRBV6-5, the J gene TRBJ1-5; D perhaps matches TRBD1 (6 bases). The CDR3 is 15 residues long. Germline V lookup: CDR1 MNHEY, CDR2 SVGAGI. Trimming stripped 6 bases from V and 0 bases from J, with 12 bases between. The CDR3 region has the DNA TGTGCCAGCAGGAGGGACACCCTTAGCAATCAGCCCCAGCATTTT. This gives the protein CASRRDTLSNQPQHF.

This clone was seen more than once but under ten times. The chain joins TRBV6-5 to TRBJ1-6; a weak D match, TRBD1 (5 bases). Germline V gene data show CDR1 as MNHEY and CDR2 as SVGAGI. Trimming pared 0 bases from V and 10 bases from J, leaving 13 bases between. This CDR3 is built from 15 residues. Here the CDR3 reads CASSYSRGQESPLHF. The CDR3 DNA reads as TGTGCCAGCAGTTACTCGCGGGGCCAGGAGTCACCCCTCCACTTT.

This clone was observed a few times. The J gene is TRBJ2-7, the V gene TRBV7-3, with 9 bases matching TRBD1. The CDR3 extends over 15 amino acids. The V segment lost 5 bases and the J segment 2 bases; nucleotides outside the gene matches: 7. Germline V lookup: CDR1 SGHTA, CDR2 FQGTGA. This CDR3 is CASSEGQGTAYEQYF. DNA for the CDR3: TGTGCCAGCAGCGAGGGACAGGGAACGGCCTACGAGCAGTACTTC. The variable domain in full, with the rest retrieved from reference TRBV7-3 and TRBJ2-7, is GAGVSQTPSNKVTEKGKYVELRCDPISGHTALYWYRQSLGQGPEFLIYFQGTGAADDSGLPNDRFFAVRPEGSVSTLKIQRTERGDSAVYLCASSEGQGTAYEQYFGPGTRLTVT.